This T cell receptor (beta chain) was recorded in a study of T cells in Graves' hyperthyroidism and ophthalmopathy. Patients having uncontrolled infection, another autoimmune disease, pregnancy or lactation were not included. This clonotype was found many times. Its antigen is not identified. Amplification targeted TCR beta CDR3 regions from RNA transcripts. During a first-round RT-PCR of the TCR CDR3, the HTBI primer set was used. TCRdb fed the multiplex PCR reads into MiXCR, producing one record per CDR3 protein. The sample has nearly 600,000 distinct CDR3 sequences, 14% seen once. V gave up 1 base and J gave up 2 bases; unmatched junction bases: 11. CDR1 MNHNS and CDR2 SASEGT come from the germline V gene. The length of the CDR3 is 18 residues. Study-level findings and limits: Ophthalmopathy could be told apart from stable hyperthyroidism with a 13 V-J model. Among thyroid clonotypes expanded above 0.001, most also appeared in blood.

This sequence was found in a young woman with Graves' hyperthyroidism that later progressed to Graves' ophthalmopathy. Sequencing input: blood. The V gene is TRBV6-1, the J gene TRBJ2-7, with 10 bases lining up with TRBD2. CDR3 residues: CASSEGGLAGGRPYEQYF. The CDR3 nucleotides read TGTGCCAGCAGTGAAGGAGGGTTAGCGGGGGGTAGGCCCTACGAGCAGTACTTC.